These T cell receptor beta chains were read from a single sample in a study of cytomegalovirus exposure and HLA in healthy donors. TCRdb's copy holds only in-frame clones and misses some; the assay was immunoSEQ multiplex PCR. The repertoire holds fewer than 150,000 clones, around 87% seen once, with less than 9% in the top ten. The sample comprised PBMCs. The source of these receptors is a man aged 18 to 30 in good health and CMV-seropositive. CDR3s include the opening cysteine and the closing phenylalanine or tryptophan. D genes are given only for firm matches. Expanded clones get a size class; other rows say once, few or many, or leave the size out.

abundance,j_gene,d_gene,v_gene,CDR3aa,CDR3nt
-,TRBJ1-4,-,TRBV9,CASSVGGQVEKLFF,TGTGCCAGCAGCGTAGGTGGGCAGGTCGAAAAACTGTTTTTT
once,TRBJ1-4,TRBD1,TRBV28,CASSSTGEGSEKLFF,TGTGCCAGCAGTTCCACAGGGGAAGGGTCAGAAAAACTGTTTTTT
-,TRBJ2-5,TRBD1,TRBV5-1,CASSLVGTDQETQYF,TGCGCCAGCAGCTTGGTTGGGACAGACCAAGAGACCCAGTACTTC
-,TRBJ1-5,-,TRBV10-3,CATKEGNQPQHF,TGTGCCACAAAGGAGGGGAATCAGCCCCAGCATTTT
few,TRBJ2-3,-,TRBV15,CATSRDSNLADTQYF,TGTGCCACCAGCAGAGATTCTAACCTAGCAGATACGCAGTATTTT
-,TRBJ2-1,-,TRBV18,CASSPQSLGMSSYNEQFF,TGTGCCAGCTCACCTCAGTCACTAGGGATGAGCTCCTACAATGAGCAGTTCTTC
once,TRBJ2-5,TRBD1,TRBV2,CASSTGEETQYF,TGTGCCAGCAGCACAGGGGAAGAGACCCAGTACTTC
-,TRBJ2-3,TRBD2,TRBV6-5,CASSYGGSLDTQYF,TGTGCCAGCAGTTACGGCGGGAGCTTGGATACGCAGTATTTT
-,TRBJ2-2,TRBD1,TRBV18,CASSGDRTNTGELFF,TGTGCCAGCTCAGGGGACAGGACGAACACCGGGGAGCTGTTTTTT
-,TRBJ1-2,TRBD1,TRBV19,CASSRSTGGANYGYTF,TGTGCCAGTAGTAGGAGTACAGGGGGAGCTAACTATGGCTACACCTTC
-,TRBJ2-5,-,TRBV5-4,CASSLRGKETQYF,TGTGCCAGCAGCTTGAGAGGGAAAGAGACCCAGTACTTC
-,TRBJ2-1,TRBD2,TRBV5-8,CASSDQRERSYNEQFF,TGTGCCAGCAGCGACCAGCGGGAGCGCTCCTACAATGAGCAGTTCTTC
-,TRBJ2-1,-,TRBV7-9,CASSFAPLRYEQFF,TGTGCCAGCAGCTTTGCCCCCCTCAGGTATGAGCAGTTCTTC
-,TRBJ1-5,-,TRBV21-1,CASSKHQGSAPNQPQHF,TGTGCCAGCAGCAAACATCAGGGCTCGGCCCCAAATCAGCCCCAGCATTTT
-,TRBJ2-1,-,TRBV5-1,CASSLGQVYNEQFF,TGCGCCAGCAGCTTGGGGCAGGTGTACAATGAGCAGTTCTTC
-,TRBJ2-7,-,TRBV5-1,CASSLGAGEQYF,TGCGCCAGCAGCTTGGGTGCAGGCGAGCAGTACTTC
many,TRBJ1-4,-,TRBV11-3,CASSFTGEKLFF,TGTGCCAGCAGCTTCACAGGCGAAAAACTGTTTTTT
-,TRBJ2-7,TRBD1,TRBV5-4,CASSFGTGTYEQYF,TGTGCCAGCAGCTTCGGGACAGGAACCTACGAGCAGTACTTC
-,TRBJ2-1,TRBD1,TRBV10-1,CASSTGTGVNEQFF,TGCGCCAGCAGCACCGGGACAGGGGTCAATGAGCAGTTCTTC
-,TRBJ1-1,-,TRBV27,CASSLGRNTEAFF,TGTGCCAGCAGTTTAGGGAGGAACACTGAAGCTTTCTTT
-,TRBJ2-5,-,TRBV11-3,CASSLGGGKTQYF,TGTGCCAGCAGCTTAGGAGGGGGAAAGACCCAGTACTTC
-,TRBJ2-1,-,TRBV14,CASSQGGRVHYNEQFF,TGTGCCAGCAGCCAAGGGGGGCGGGTGCACTACAATGAGCAGTTCTTC
-,TRBJ2-3,-,TRBV6-4,CASSDSKGAETGTDTQYF,TGTGCCAGCAGTGACTCTAAGGGCGCTGAGACAGGCACAGATACGCAGTATTTT
few,TRBJ1-5,TRBD1,TRBV4-1,CASSPGQGFNQPQHF,TGCGCCAGCAGCCCGGGACAGGGATTCAATCAGCCCCAGCATTTT
-,TRBJ2-2,TRBD1,TRBV9,CASSPQGAYGELFF,TGTGCCAGCAGCCCACAGGGGGCTTACGGGGAGCTGTTTTTT
-,TRBJ2-1,-,TRBV5-1,CATRKGRNNEQFF,TGCGCCACCCGAAAGGGGCGCAACAATGAGCAGTTCTTC
-,TRBJ1-2,-,TRBV28,CASLRGVSGYTF,TGTGCCAGCCTTAGGGGCGTTAGTGGCTACACCTTC
-,TRBJ2-7,-,TRBV7-7,CASSPGVGNYEQYF,TGTGCCAGCAGCCCGGGGGTTGGGAACTACGAGCAGTACTTC
-,TRBJ2-1,TRBD2,TRBV30,CAWSAGLAGGEQFF,TGTGCCTGGAGTGCGGGACTAGCGGGAGGTGAGCAGTTCTTC
-,TRBJ2-3,-,TRBV9,CASSTGGGTDTQYF,TGTGCCAGCAGCACCGGGGGAGGCACAGATACGCAGTATTTT
-,TRBJ2-1,TRBD1,TRBV28,CASSSPGTGSYNEQFF,TGTGCCAGCAGTTCTCCGGGGACAGGCTCCTACAATGAGCAGTTCTTC
-,TRBJ1-2,-,TRBV5-5,CASSFILLDGYTF,TGTGCCAGCAGCTTCATTTTACTCGATGGCTACACCTTC
-,TRBJ2-7,-,TRBV20-1,CSSIIMAEQYF,TGCAGCTCCATAATCATGGCCGAGCAGTACTTC
-,TRBJ1-2,-,TRBV5-1,CASSYGTTVSYGYTF,TGCGCCAGCAGCTACGGTACCACAGTTAGCTATGGCTACACCTTC
-,TRBJ1-2,-,TRBV30,CACLGGEQSNYGYTF,TGTGCCTGCCTAGGGGGGGAACAATCAAACTATGGCTACACCTTC
-,TRBJ1-5,-,TRBV2,CASSDVLAGNQPQHF,TGTGCCAGCAGTGATGTCCTGGCAGGGAATCAGCCCCAGCATTTT
-,TRBJ2-5,-,TRBV5-1,CASSSLETGETQYF,TGCGCCAGCAGCAGCCTAGAGACGGGGGAGACCCAGTACTTC
-,TRBJ2-3,-,TRBV11-2,CASSFSGPLDTQYF,TGTGCCAGCAGCTTCTCAGGGCCCCTCGATACGCAGTATTTT
-,TRBJ1-1,-,TRBV7-8,CASSQTRRPSQGNTEAFF,TGTGCCAGCAGCCAAACGAGACGCCCGTCACAGGGCAACACTGAAGCTTTCTTT
-,TRBJ2-3,TRBD2,TRBV6-6,CASIRGTSGTDTQYF,TGTGCCAGCATCCGAGGGACTAGCGGCACAGATACGCAGTATTTT
few,TRBJ1-2,-,TRBV4-1,CASSQATQGPNYGYTF,TGCGCCAGCAGCCAAGCGACACAGGGACCTAACTATGGCTACACCTTC